What follows are 20 T cell receptor beta chains derived from one specimen sequenced in a study of blood T cell repertoires in COVID-19. Method: immunoSEQ multiplex PCR; TCRdb's copy keeps in-frame clones and lacks some. Of about 190,000 clones listed, 88% are singletons. Sequencing used peripheral blood. The receptors shown here come from a human donor in a cohort sampled during active COVID-19.

The rearrangement uses TRBV3-1 (or the pseudogene TRBV3-2) and TRBJ1-4; D is uncertain. The CDR3 contains 13 residues. CDR1 and CDR2 (germline): LGHDT, YNNKEL (reference sequence). V was pared by 5 bases and J by 7 bases, with 11 bases between. The CDR3 reads CASSRRTGEKLFF. The CDR3 DNA sequence: TGTGCCAGCAGCAGGCGGACTGGTGAAAAACTGTTTTTT.

The V and J genes are TRBV9 and TRBJ2-3; the match to TRBD2 covers 7 bases. Looked up from germline, CDR1 is SGDLS and CDR2 is YYNGEE. V shed 0 bases and J 3 bases; nucleotides not matched to a gene: 4. The CDR3 has 15 residues. The CDR3 region is CASSVVAGRTDTQYF. CDR3 DNA: TGTGCCAGCAGCGTAGTAGCGGGTAGGACAGATACGCAGTATTTT. The whole variable domain, remainder taken from reference TRBV9 and TRBJ2-3, is DSGVTQTPKHLITATGQRVTLRCSPRSGDLSVYWYQQSLDQGLQFLIQYYNGEERAKGNILERFSAQQFPDLHSELNLSSLELGDSALYFCASSVVAGRTDTQYFGPGTRLTVL.

CDR3 sequence: CASSSEVGLAGGQFF. CDR3 DNA: TGTGCCAGCAGCTCGGAGGTGGGACTAGCGGGGGGGCAGTTCTTC. V gene TRBV7-9 combines with J gene TRBJ2-1; 15 positions agree with TRBD2. The germline gives CDR1 SEHNR, CDR2 FQNEAQ (reference sequence). Trimming at V came to 4 bases and at J to 12 bases, leaving 7 bases not matched to a gene. The CDR3 totals 15 residues.

This chain connects TRBV9 to TRBJ1-6, with D maybe TRBD1 (5 bases). The CDR3 sequence is 15 residues long. V was pared by 5 bases and J by 1 base, with 10 bases between. CDR1 and CDR2 from the germline V gene are SGDLS and YYNGEE. The chain's CDR3 is CASSDTGSYNSPLHF. CDR3 DNA sequence: TGTGCCAGCAGTGATACAGGATCCTATAATTCACCCCTCCACTTT.

The chain uses TRBV7-8 and TRBJ2-7; 8 bases fit TRBD1. This CDR3 is 13 amino acids long. Germline V lookup: CDR1 SGHVS, CDR2 FQNEAQ. Germline trimming cut 5 bases from V and 6 bases from J; bases unmatched to any gene: 6. CDR3 nucleotides: TGTGCCAGCAGCCAGGACAGGGTAGGCGAGCAGTACTTC. Translation: CASSQDRVGEQYF.

The chain employs TRBV19 and TRBJ1-1, with TRBD1 identical over 8 bases. CDR1 and CDR2 from the germline V gene are LNHDA and SQIVND (reference sequence). CDR3 size: 15 residues. V trimming: 3 bases; J trimming: 6 bases; junction bases outside the gene matches: 9. The CDR3 loop is CASSIGPGGTAEAFF. CDR3 DNA sequence: TGTGCCAGTAGTATCGGACCAGGGGGCACGGCTGAAGCTTTCTTT.

The chain combines TRBV13 with TRBJ2-2; 9 bases align to TRBD1. CDR3 length equals 15 residues. In germline, CDR1 is PRHDT, CDR2 FYEKMQ (reference sequence). V lost 3 bases, J lost 3 bases, and 2 bases stayed unmatched. The CDR3 loop reads CASSFGTGYTGELFF. CDR3 nucleotides: TGTGCCAGCAGCTTCGGGACAGGGTACACCGGGGAGCTGTTTTTT.

This chain joins TRBV6-4 and TRBJ2-2, with TRBD2 as a possible D gene (6 bases). The CDR3 is 15 amino acids. From germline, CDR1 is MRHNA and CDR2 SNTAGT. V lost 3 bases, J lost 0 bases, and 8 bases lay in between. As DNA, the CDR3 is TGTGCCAGCAGTGAGAGCGGGTCGAACACCGGGGAGCTGTTTTTT. This codes for CASSESGSNTGELFF.

V is TRBV27 and J is TRBJ2-1; 7 bases line up with TRBD1. The trim removed 6 bases at V and 1 base at J, leaving 6 bases unmatched. In germline, CDR1 is MNHEY, CDR2 SMNVEV (reference sequence). CDR3 size: 15 residues. The DNA for the CDR3 is TGTGCCAGCAGCCAACAGGGGCATTCCTACAATGAGCAGTTCTTC. Amino acid sequence: CASSQQGHSYNEQFF.

V usage is TRBV9 and J usage is TRBJ2-7; unclear D gene. Germline lookup yields CDR1 SGDLS and CDR2 YYNGEE. The CDR3 length is 14 residues. The V end was cut by 3 bases, the J end by 0 bases, with 10 bases between. CDR3 region: CASSGTWSSYEQYF. For the CDR3, the DNA is TGTGCCAGCAGCGGCACATGGAGCTCCTACGAGCAGTACTTC. Looking up the rest from reference TRBV9 and TRBJ2-7 gives the full variable domain: DSGVTQTPKHLITATGQRVTLRCSPRSGDLSVYWYQQSLDQGLQFLIQYYNGEERAKGNILERFSAQQFPDLHSELNLSSLELGDSALYFCASSGTWSSYEQYFGPGTRLTVT.

In this sample, this clone turned up once. The V gene is TRBV12-3 or TRBV12-4, the J gene TRBJ1-4; a weak D match, TRBD1 (5 bases). Trimming removed 6 bases at V and 14 bases at J, with 16 bases between. The CDR3 totals 12 residues. The CDR3 DNA reads TGTGCCAGCAGCATCAACAGGACCCCCCTGTTTTTT. This sequence encodes CASSINRTPLFF.

The chain couples TRBV27 to TRBJ2-7, with TRBD1 matching 10 bases. The CDR3 loop spans 15 amino acids. The germline CDR1 and CDR2 sequences are MNHEY and SMNVEV (reference sequence). V gave up 5 bases and J gave up 4 bases; unmatched junction bases: 8. The CDR3 nucleotides are TGTGCCAGCAGTGCGGGACAGGGGATAAGATACGAGCAGTACTTC. Its translation is CASSAGQGIRYEQYF.

The chain links TRBV11-2 to TRBJ2-3, with 12 bases identical to TRBD2. The J segment lost 7 bases and the V segment lost 3 bases, leaving 5 bases of the junction unmatched. The CDR3 has 15 amino acids. In germline, CDR1 is SGHAT, CDR2 FQNNGV. The CDR3 DNA follows: TGTGCCAGCAGCTTTGGACTAGCGGGGCCTCATACGCAGTATTTT. Translating it yields CASSFGLAGPHTQYF.

The V call is TRBV6-2 or TRBV6-3, the J call TRBJ2-5; TRBD2 aligns across 9 bases. With V trimmed by 6 bases and J by 1 base, 15 bases remained unmatched. The CDR3 runs 18 residues. Per the germline V gene, CDR1 is MNHEY and CDR2 is SVGEGT. CDR3 sequence: CASSNKSMRRGGQETQYF. In DNA form, the CDR3 reads TGTGCCAGCAGCAACAAATCGATGCGGCGGGGGGGCCAAGAGACCCAGTACTTC.

This chain links TRBV19 with TRBJ2-7, with 7 bases that match TRBD2. The CDR3 extends over 15 amino acids. Germline V lookup: CDR1 LNHDA, CDR2 SQIVND (reference sequence). With V trimmed by 3 bases and J by 1 base, 6 bases remained unmatched. The DNA for the CDR3 is TGTGCCAGTAGTATGGGTTCGGGGGGTTCCTACGAGCAGTACTTC. This codes for CASSMGSGGSYEQYF.

This clone appeared a single time. This chain joins TRBV6-5 and TRBJ1-2, with TRBD1 identical over 8 bases. Germline-derived CDR1 and CDR2 are MNHEY and SVGAGI. The CDR3 is 16 amino acids. Unmatched junction bases numbered 11, after V lost 0 bases and J lost 8 bases. The CDR3 is CASSYSTPGQGEGYTF. The CDR3 DNA sequence: TGTGCCAGCAGTTACTCGACCCCCGGACAGGGTGAAGGCTACACCTTC.

The chain uses TRBV28 and TRBJ1-2, with 10 bases matching TRBD1. V dropped 5 bases and J dropped 3; count of bases not matched to a gene: 3. From germline, CDR1 is MDHEN and CDR2 SYDVKM. The CDR3 contains 14 residues. CDR3 nucleotide sequence: TGTGCCAGCAGTCGGGACAGGGGAGACTATGGCTACACCTTC. This sequence encodes CASSRDRGDYGYTF.

This clone appeared once. At one boundary the junction diverges from the germline segment, which might be a read error. The same CDR3 is also encoded by other DNA sequences in this sample. The V and J genes are TRBV5-6 and TRBJ2-7, with 10 bases fitting TRBD2. This CDR3 is built from 16 residues. Germline assignment: CDR1 SGHDT and CDR2 YYEEEE. The CDR3 region has the DNA TGTGCTAGCAGCTTGGCGGGTCTAGCGGGAGCCTACGAGCAGTACTTC. It encodes CASSLAGLAGAYEQYF.

V and J are TRBV29-1 and TRBJ1-2; D might be TRBD1 (6 bases). CDR1 is SQVTM, CDR2 ANQGSEA, per germline. The length of the CDR3 is 13 residues. The V and J ends lost 6 bases and 4 bases respectively, with 15 bases between them. In nucleotides, the CDR3 is TGCAGCGTCCTGACAGGAGGATTCTATGGCTACACCTTC. Residues: CSVLTGGFYGYTF.

The V gene is TRBV10-2, the J gene TRBJ1-2; 8 bases line up with TRBD1. Germline trimming cut 4 bases from V and 8 bases from J; bases unmatched to any gene: 6. This CDR3 has 13 amino acids. Germline CDR1 WSHSY, CDR2 SAAADI. The CDR3 is CASSVNRGMGYTF. The CDR3 DNA follows: TGCGCCAGCAGTGTCAACAGGGGGATGGGCTACACCTTC.